This TCR beta chain was recorded in a study of vaccination and CD4 T cells after COVID-19. Overall study: The convalescents, six males and four females, included two who were Hispanic.

The sample's treatment: approximately 9-day PBMC culture with coronavirus spike peptide pools or control peptides (ViraFEST assay). This clonotype has a handful of counts. Its specificity is unknown. The Oncomine TCR Beta short-read assay sequenced DNA from cultured CD4+ T cells. TCRdb redid the calling of the PCR reads with MiXCR, one entry per CDR3 protein. The sample lists roughly 20,000 distinct CDR3 sequences; under 55% were seen once. The TCR sequence derives from a human donor who had recovered from COVID-19. The specimen was CD4+ T cells from blood, cultured in vitro, collected before SARS-CoV-2 vaccination.

The CDR3 spells CASSQSGQGSGYTF. In nucleotides, the CDR3 is TGTGCCAGCAGTCAGTCAGGACAGGGTTCGGGCTACACCTTC. This chain joins TRBV6-2 or TRBV6-3 and TRBJ1-2; 8 nucleotides align to TRBD1. This CDR3 is 14 amino acids long. Per the germline V gene, CDR1 is MNHEY and CDR2 is SVGEGT. Trimming cost V 5 bases and J 8 bases; bases outside gene matches: 10.